These 26 T cell receptor beta chains share one sample of origin, sequenced in a study of cytomegalovirus exposure and HLA in healthy donors. PCR involved 60 Vbeta and 13 Jbeta primers. Libraries were prepared by immunoSEQ multiplex PCR; TCRdb keeps only in-frame clonotypes and omits some of them. This table holds about 120,000 clones, roughly 80% found once. Sequenced input: PBMCs. All receptors come from a man aged 25-45 years in good health and CMV-seropositive.

V gene TRBV2 combines with J gene TRBJ2-1; 9 bases fit TRBD2. The CDR3 length is 16 residues. V lost 2 bases and J lost 9; bases outside the gene matches: 11. CDR1 and CDR2 (germline): SNHLY, FYNNEI. In DNA, the CDR3 is TGTGCCAGCAGTGAAATAGGTCTAGCGGGATCGGGTGAGCAGTTCTTC. This encodes CASSEIGLAGSGEQFF.

CDR3 loop: CASSMEGTGNEQYV. CDR3 nucleotides: TGTGCCAGCAGCATGGAGGGGACAGGGAACGAGCAGTACGTC. J is TRBJ2-7 and V is TRBV5-5; 9 bases align to TRBD1. With 4 bases clipped from V and 5 bases from J, the junction kept 7 bases outside the gene matches. Germline CDR1 is SGHKS and CDR2 is YYEKEE (reference sequence). The length of the CDR3 is 14 residues.

This chain joins TRBV5-1 and TRBJ1-1; 7 bases are shared with TRBD1. This CDR3 has 15 residues. V was clipped by 0 bases and J by 1 base; unmatched bases: 3. In germline, CDR1 is SGHRS, CDR2 YFSETQ. The CDR3 sequence: CASSLAGTENTEAFF. The CDR3 nucleotides are TGCGCCAGCAGCTTGGCCGGGACAGAGAACACTGAAGCTTTCTTT.

The chain combines TRBV5-1 with TRBJ2-2; the D is unclear. The CDR3 consists of 13 residues. V lost 2 bases and J lost 5, with 7 bases in between. The V gene's germline CDR1 is SGHRS and CDR2 YFSETQ. The chain's CDR3 is CASSFLETGELFF. The CDR3 nucleotides are TGCGCCAGCAGCTTCCTCGAGACCGGGGAGCTGTTTTTT.

This clone qualifies as medium-sized. The chain employs TRBV19 and TRBJ1-3; 9 bases fit TRBD1. V trimming: 6 bases; J trimming: 7 bases; junction bases outside the gene matches: 7. The V gene's germline CDR1 is LNHDA and CDR2 SQIVND (reference sequence). The CDR3 has 14 residues. The CDR3 spells CASRPRTGANTIYF. The CDR3 nucleotides are TGTGCCAGTAGACCCCGGACAGGGGCGAACACCATATATTTT.

The rearrangement links TRBV28 to TRBJ1-2; 9 nucleotides match TRBD1. CDR1 and CDR2 from the germline V gene are MDHEN and SYDVKM. V lost 6 bases and J lost 6; bases outside the gene matches: 8. This CDR3 region has 14 residues. This CDR3 is CASRRGDRVDGYTF. The CDR3 nucleotides read TGTGCCAGCAGGCGGGGGGACAGGGTGGATGGCTACACCTTC.

J is TRBJ2-3 and V is TRBV6-1; possibly TRBD2 for D (5 bases). V lost 8 bases and J 3 bases, leaving 15 bases between the germline ends. Germline V CDR1 and CDR2: MNHNS, SASEGT. The CDR3 runs to 14 residues. The CDR3 DNA is TGTGCCAGCTATTCGGGATATTCGACAGATACGCAGTATTTT. It encodes CASYSGYSTDTQYF.

The chain carries TRBV11-3 and TRBJ2-7, with D perhaps matching TRBD1 (6 bases). V lost 4 bases and J 6 bases, leaving 16 bases between the germline ends. This CDR3 has 14 amino acids. The V gene's germline CDR1 is SGHNT and CDR2 YENEEA. CDR3 loop: CASSSTGNIGEQYF. CDR3 nucleotides: TGTGCCAGCAGCTCAACAGGGAATATTGGCGAGCAGTACTTC.

In this sample, this clone turned up once. The V and J genes are TRBV5-1 and TRBJ1-2; 7 bases line up with TRBD1. V shed 4 bases and J 1 base; nucleotides not matched to a gene: 7. The CDR3 spans 15 residues. Germline V gene sequence: CDR1 SGHRS, CDR2 YFSETQ. The CDR3 sequence is CASSTLGQSNYGYTF. The CDR3 DNA reads as TGCGCCAGCAGCACACTGGGACAGAGTAACTATGGCTACACCTTC.

V and J are TRBV2 and TRBJ1-5; D is possibly TRBD1 (5 bases). CDR1 SNHLY and CDR2 FYNNEI come from the germline V gene. The CDR3 runs to 16 residues. Trimming shortened V by 6 bases and J by 6 bases, and 21 bases separated the two germline ends. The CDR3 nucleotides are TGTGCCAGCAGCCCCACAAGGGGCGAGTTCGGTCAGCCCCAGCATTTT. Its protein product is CASSPTRGEFGQPQHF. Full variable domain (missing parts from reference TRBV2 and TRBJ1-5): EPEVTQTPSHQVTQMGQEVILRCVPISNHLYFYWYRQILGQKVEFLVSFYNNEISEKSEIFDDQFSVERPDGSNFTLKIRSTKLEDSAMYFCASSPTRGEFGQPQHFGDGTRLSIL.

The J gene is TRBJ1-5, the V gene TRBV2, with D unclear. Trimming left V 6 bases short and J 1 base short, with 10 bases between. The CDR3 is 14 residues long. Germline CDR1 and CDR2: SNHLY and FYNNEI. CDR3 DNA: TGTGCCAGCAGCGCGGTTTGGAGCAATCAGCCCCAGCATTTT. This codes for CASSAVWSNQPQHF.

The chain uses TRBV5-4 and TRBJ1-3, with TRBD1 matching over 7 bases. CDR3 length: 15 amino acids. The germline V gene encodes CDR1 SGHNT and CDR2 YYREEE (reference sequence). V was clipped by 2 bases and J by 4 bases; unmatched bases: 6. The DNA for the CDR3 is TGTGCCAGCAGCTTTTGGGCGGACAGGGGAAACACCATATATTTT. Translation: CASSFWADRGNTIYF.

The chain uses TRBV28 and TRBJ2-6; 8 positions match TRBD1. The V and J ends lost 3 bases and 2 bases, in that order; junction bases with no gene match: 0. CDR3 length equals 15 residues. Germline V gene data show CDR1 as MDHEN and CDR2 as SYDVKM. Here the CDR3 reads CASSLTGAGANVLTF. The CDR3 DNA is TGTGCCAGCAGTTTGACAGGGGCTGGGGCCAACGTCCTGACTTTC.

The chain uses TRBV9 and TRBJ1-2, with a possible D match to TRBD1 (6 bases). Germline values: CDR1 SGDLS, CDR2 YYNGEE. Trimming took 3 bases from V and 8 from J, leaving 20 bases between them. This CDR3 is built from 15 residues. CDR3 nucleotides: TGTGCCAGCAGCGCACATCCTCGGACAGCAGACGGCTACACCTTC. Encoded protein: CASSAHPRTADGYTF.

This chain joins TRBV9 and TRBJ1-2; D ambiguous. The ends were cut back, 3 bases at V and 0 bases at J, with 15 bases in the middle. CDR3 size: 16 residues. In germline, CDR1 is SGDLS, CDR2 YYNGEE. The DNA of the CDR3 is TGTGCCAGCAGCGCGACACCCTCCCCCCCTAACTATGGCTACACCTTC. Residues: CASSATPSPPNYGYTF.

This sequence joins TRBV7-2 and TRBJ2-5; D is perhaps TRBD2 (6 bases). The V end lost 5 bases, the J end lost 0 bases, and 10 bases lay between the germline ends. Germline CDR1 reads SGHTA; CDR2 reads FQGNSA. This CDR3 spans 14 amino acids. DNA for the CDR3: TGTGCCAGCAGCCTTAGCGGCCACCAAGAGACCCAGTACTTC. This gives the protein CASSLSGHQETQYF.

V usage is TRBV19 and J usage is TRBJ2-5, with D uncertain. This CDR3 is 14 amino acids long. Germline values: CDR1 LNHDA, CDR2 SQIVND (reference sequence). Trimming pared 4 bases from V and 2 bases from J, leaving 11 bases between. This chain's CDR3 is CASSKKLLQETQYF. The CDR3 coding sequence is TGTGCCAGTAGTAAAAAACTATTACAAGAGACCCAGTACTTC.

Here the CDR3 DNA reads TGTGCCAGCAGTCTCGAAGGTCTCGGGGGCTACACCTTC. This sequence encodes CASSLEGLGGYTF. V and J are TRBV2 and TRBJ1-2; D remains ambiguous. Trimming took off 5 bases at V and 8 bases at J, with 15 bases between the two ends. The V gene's germline CDR1 is SNHLY and CDR2 FYNNEI. The CDR3 sequence is 13 residues long.

V usage is TRBV6-1 and J usage is TRBJ2-4; 8 positions match TRBD2. The CDR3 covers 15 residues. Germline trimming cut 4 bases from V and 8 bases from J; bases unmatched to any gene: 10. The germline V gene encodes CDR1 MNHNS and CDR2 SASEGT. The CDR3 is CASSVGFGGEYIQYF. CDR3 sequence (DNA): TGTGCCAGCAGTGTTGGTTTCGGGGGGGAGTACATTCAGTACTTC.

The gene calls are TRBV19 and TRBJ2-1; 7 bases match TRBD2. Germline assignment: CDR1 LNHDA and CDR2 SQIVND (reference sequence). After removal of 4 bases from V and 5 bases from J, the junction contained 8 bases not matched to a gene. The CDR3 is 15 residues long. The CDR3 here is CASSRDGGRNNEQFF. CDR3 coding DNA: TGTGCCAGTAGTAGGGACGGGGGGAGAAACAATGAGCAGTTCTTC.

This chain uses TRBV6-4 with TRBJ2-1, with 10 bases that match TRBD1. Germline V gene sequence: CDR1 MRHNA, CDR2 SNTAGT. V dropped 8 bases and J dropped 3; count of bases not matched to a gene: 4. The CDR3 runs 14 residues. CDR3 sequence (DNA): TGTGCCAGCTCATGGACAGGGGGCTACAATGAGCAGTTCTTC. Protein: CASSWTGGYNEQFF.

J is TRBJ1-1 and V is TRBV5-1, with TRBD1 identical over 9 bases. Germline loops: CDR1 SGHRS, CDR2 YFSETQ. This CDR3 has 15 residues. Germline trimming cut 4 bases from V and 5 bases from J; bases unmatched to any gene: 9. CDR3 residues: CASSEQGARQTEAFF. CDR3 in DNA: TGCGCCAGCAGCGAACAGGGGGCGAGGCAGACTGAAGCTTTCTTT.

This clone has just one count. The V gene is TRBV18, the J gene TRBJ2-5, with a weak D call TRBD2 (5 bases). With 8 bases removed from V and 5 bases from J, the gap between germline ends came to 15 bases. CDR3 size: 13 residues. The V gene's germline CDR1 is KGHSH and CDR2 LQKENI. CDR3 protein: CASGPGIEETQYF. The CDR3 DNA follows: TGTGCCAGCGGTCCGGGAATTGAGGAGACCCAGTACTTC. Together with reference TRBV18 and TRBJ2-5, the CDR3 gives the full variable domain: NAGVMQNPRHLVRRRGQEARLRCSPMKGHSHVYWYRQLPEEGLKFMVYLQKENIIDESGMPKERFSAEFPKEGPSILRIQQVVRGDSAAYFCASGPGIEETQYFGPGTRLLVL.

The rearrangement links TRBV5-1 to TRBJ2-2; perhaps TRBD1 as D (5 bases). Germline V gene sequence: CDR1 SGHRS, CDR2 YFSETQ. This CDR3 contains 13 residues. Trimming shortened V by 0 bases and J by 7 bases, and 7 bases separated the two germline ends. The CDR3 nucleotides are TGCGCCAGCAGCTTGGCAGGGAACGGGGAGCTGTTTTTT. This sequence encodes CASSLAGNGELFF.

The chain uses TRBV19 and TRBJ2-7, with D maybe TRBD1 (6 bases). This CDR3 has 13 residues. Germline values: CDR1 LNHDA, CDR2 SQIVND (reference sequence). The V gene lost 3 bases and the J gene lost 2 bases, with 8 bases spanning the gap. The chain's CDR3 is CASSIRGTYEQYF. CDR3 sequence (DNA): TGTGCCAGTAGTATTAGGGGGACCTACGAGCAGTACTTC.

This chain uses TRBV18 with TRBJ2-2, with a possible D match to TRBD2 (5 bases). CDR1 and CDR2 from the germline V gene are KGHSH and LQKENI. This CDR3 is built from 15 residues. Trimming pared 3 bases from V and 7 bases from J, leaving 15 bases between. CDR3 sequence (DNA): TGTGCCAGCTCACCTAGCACTAGACGACTCGGGGAGCTGTTTTTT. As protein: CASSPSTRRLGELFF.